These T cell receptor beta chains were read from a single sample in a study of blood T cells in healthy people across ages. TCRdb reanalysed the 5' RACE reads using MiXCR and keeps one entry per CDR3 protein. The repertoire holds approximately 800,000 distinct CDR3 sequences, with 20% to 25% as singletons. These data were also reused for a study on T cells of mothers and their children.

The sample comprised blood. The receptors were sampled from a boy between 10 and 17 years old in good health. CDR3s include the opening cysteine and the closing phenylalanine or tryptophan. D genes are given only for firm matches. Clone size is not always given. Where it is, it says once, few, many or a class for expanded clones.

V gene	clone size	D gene	J gene	CDR3 DNA	CDR3 protein
TRBV5-5	.	.	TRBJ1-4	TGTGCCAGCAGCCTGGGCAGAGCCCCGACTAGGGAAAAACTGTTTTTT	CASSLGRAPTREKLFF
TRBV27	.	.	TRBJ2-1	TGTGCCAGCATCAAGACTCGCGCAACCAATGAGCAGTTCTTC	CASIKTRATNEQFF
TRBV5-6	.	TRBD1	TRBJ1-2	TGTGCCAGCAGCTTGGGCAGGGGGCATTATGGCTACACCTTC	CASSLGRGHYGYTF
TRBV7-9	few	.	TRBJ2-1	TGTGCCAGCAGCTTTAGCGAGTGGAACAATGAGCAGTTCTTC	CASSFSEWNNEQFF
TRBV2	few	.	TRBJ2-1	TGTGCCAGCAGTGTTCTGGCTTTAGTTGAGCAGTTCTTC	CASSVLALVEQFF
TRBV11-2	.	TRBD1	TRBJ1-4	TGTGCCAGCAGCTTCCCTCGACAGGGGGTTTCTGAAAAACTGTTTTTT	CASSFPRQGVSEKLFF
TRBV4-1	.	.	TRBJ1-4	TGCGCCAGCAGCCAAGCGGGCCGAGGGACTAATGAAAAACTGTTTTTT	CASSQAGRGTNEKLFF
TRBV13	few	TRBD2	TRBJ2-5	TGTGCCAGCAGGCTACGGGGGGGATTTCAAGAGACCCAGTACTTC	CASRLRGGFQETQYF
TRBV27	few	TRBD1	TRBJ2-7	TGTGCCAGCAGTTTTCAACAGGGGGCCAACGAGCAGTACTTC	CASSFQQGANEQYF
TRBV10-3	.	.	TRBJ2-3	TGTGCCATCAGTGGGACCACCTCTAGCGAATCCACAGATACGCAGTATTTT	CAISGTTSSESTDTQYF
TRBV29-1	many	TRBD1	TRBJ2-5	TGCAGCGTCGGACAGGGTTCGGAGACCCAGTACTTC	CSVGQGSETQYF